This T cell receptor (beta chain) was found in a study of cytotoxic CD8 clonotypes in ibrutinib-treated CLL. The germline V gene encodes CDR1 SGHRS and CDR2 YFSETQ. V was clipped by 2 bases and J by 2 bases, with 4 bases between them. The CDR3 has 13 amino acids. A note on this clone: The sample has other DNA sequences that encode this CDR3 too.

Sequencing was performed with immunoSEQ multiplex PCR; in TCRdb, only in-frame clones are kept and a portion is missing. The sample comprises some 98,000 clones, approximately 78% of which are singletons, and around 30% rests with the top ten. Source: PBMCs, taken after 12 months of ibrutinib treatment. The sequence was collected from a human donor with chronic lymphocytic leukemia. The chain uses TRBV5-1 and TRBJ2-2, with unresolved D. The CDR3: CASSFLNTGELFF. The CDR3, as DNA: TGCGCCAGCAGCTTTTTAAACACCGGGGAGCTGTTTTTT.